This is a list of T cell receptor beta chains from one sample in a study of metastatic and nonmetastatic thyroid tumors. TCRdb reprocessed the PCR reads via MiXCR. The repertoire holds fewer than 100,000 clones, under 15% seen once, with about 3.6% in the top ten. Sequencing input: blood. These TCRs come from a female donor with papillary thyroid cancer or a benign thyroid nodule (not recorded which). Some clones in this sample may be carry-over from other donors' samples. The CDR3 runs from the conserved cysteine through the conserved F or W. D genes are given only for firm matches. The size of a clone is reported for some rows only, either as once, few or many, or as a class for expanded clones.

- TRBJ1-5 TRBV12-3/TRBV12-4 many CASSLADGQPQHF TGTGCCAGCAGTTTGGCGGACGGTCAGCCCCAGCATTTT
TRBD1 TRBJ1-1 TRBV12-3/TRBV12-4 - CASTRTGGNTEAFF TGTGCCAGCACCCGGACAGGGGGGAACACTGAAGCTTTCTTT
- TRBJ1-5 TRBV6-1 - CASSERGSNQPLHF TGTGCCAGCAGTGAAAGGGGGAGCAACCAGCCCCTGCATTTT
TRBD1 TRBJ1-4 TRBV28 many CASSSQDRNEKLFF TGTGCCAGCAGTTCCCAGGACAGGAATGAAAAACTGTTTTTT
- TRBJ1-5 TRBV6-5 many CASSYFRDVQPQHF TGTGCCAGCAGTTACTTCAGGGATGTACAGCCCCAGCATTTT
- TRBJ2-6 TRBV10-3 - CAISDRRFSVANFLTF TGTGCCATCAGTGATCGCCGCTTCTCTGTGGCCAACTTCCTGACTTTC
- TRBJ2-7 TRBV30 many CASTDSYEQYF TGTGCCTCGACAGATTCCTACGAGCAGTACTTC
- TRBJ2-5 TRBV28 many CASTGSQETQYF TGTGCCAGTACAGGGTCCCAAGAGACCCAGTACTTC
TRBD1 TRBJ1-2 TRBV18 many CASSPRDSTYGYTF TGTGCCAGCTCACCCCGGGACAGCACTTATGGCTACACCTTC
- TRBJ2-7 TRBV20-1 - CSARGDFFQTTPYEQYF TGCAGTGCTAGAGGAGACTTTTTTCAGACGACCCCCTACGAGCAGTACTTC
- TRBJ1-1 TRBV6-1 - CASSPHFPTGGEAFF TGTGCCAGCAGTCCTCATTTCCCGACGGGGGGCGAAGCTTTCTTT
- TRBJ2-5 TRBV6-1 many CATQGGGGIQETQYF TGTGCCACCCAGGGGGGCGGGGGGATCCAAGAGACCCAGTACTTC
- TRBJ1-5 TRBV5-8 - CTGGPAADQPQHF TGCACGGGGGGACCAGCGGCGGATCAGCCCCAGCATTTT
- TRBJ2-5 TRBV27 many CASSFRLEETQYF TGTGCCAGCAGTTTCAGGCTCGAAGAGACCCAGTACTTC
- TRBJ1-6 TRBV7-2 - CASSRDVYNSPLQF TGTGCTAGCAGCCGGGACGTATATAATTCACCCCTCCAGTTT
- TRBJ2-5 TRBV6-1 many CASSSKFQETQYF TGTGCCAGCAGTTCGAAATTTCAAGAGACCCAGTACTTC
- TRBJ1-2 TRBV29-1 many CSFRNRGGYTF TGCAGCTTCCGGAACCGTGGAGGCTACACCTTC
- TRBJ1-5 TRBV19 many CATSTGVRQPQHF TGTGCCACCTCGACAGGCGTTCGACAGCCCCAGCATTTT
- TRBJ2-4 TRBV7-6 - CASSVGERNIQYF TGTGCCAGCAGCGTAGGGGAGAGGAACATTCAGTACTTC
- TRBJ2-1 TRBV5-4 many CASSLAGDLNNEQFF TGTGCCAGCAGCTTGGCGGGGGACCTAAACAATGAGCAGTTCTTC
TRBD2 TRBJ2-7 TRBV28 many CASIGEGSYEQYF TGTGCCAGCATAGGGGAGGGGTCCTACGAGCAGTACTTC
TRBD1 TRBJ2-7 TRBV2 many CASTPGQSSYEQYF TGTGCCAGTACCCCGGGACAGAGCTCCTACGAGCAGTACTTC
- TRBJ2-3 TRBV7-8 many CASSLGRGGGTDTQYF TGTGCCAGCAGCTTAGGTAGAGGAGGCGGGACAGATACGCAGTATTTT
- TRBJ1-2 TRBV6-2/TRBV6-3 many CASSYGGYGYTF TGTGCCAGCAGTTACGGGGGCTATGGCTACACCTTC
- TRBJ1-5 TRBV6-2/TRBV6-3 many CASSYRENQPQHF TGTGCCAGCAGTTATAGAGAGAATCAGCCCCAGCATTTT
- TRBJ1-2 TRBV19 many CASSSDELGAYTF TGTGCCAGTAGTTCAGACGAACTAGGGGCCTACACCTTC
TRBD2 TRBJ2-1 TRBV13 - CASSLEERGGGQLF TGTGCCAGCAGCTTAGAGGAGCGGGGGGGCGGTCAGTTGTTC